The 18 T cell receptor beta chains given below trace back to one sample, sequenced in a study of cytomegalovirus exposure and HLA in healthy donors. PCR involved 60 Vbeta and 13 Jbeta primers. Clones were sequenced by immunoSEQ multiplex PCR, and TCRdb holds only the in-frame ones, with some missing. The sample contains 100,000 to 150,000 clones, 10% of which appear only once. The specimen sequenced was PBMCs. The receptors shown here come from a woman between 18 and 30 years old in good health and CMV-seropositive.

There are a few counts of this clone. The chain is built from TRBV6-6 and TRBJ2-7, with 7 bases identical to TRBD1. The CDR3 is made up of 12 amino acids. V lost 5 bases and J lost 5; bases outside the gene matches: 3. Germline V gene sequence: CDR1 MNHNY, CDR2 SVGAGI (reference sequence). DNA for the CDR3: TGTGCCAGCAGTCGACAGGGTGACGAGCAGTACTTC. Translating it yields CASSRQGDEQYF.

The chain is built from TRBV10-1 and TRBJ2-2, with 8 positions matching TRBD2. The CDR3 length is 15 residues. The V gene's germline CDR1 is WNHNN and CDR2 SYGVQD (reference sequence). Germline trimming cut 8 bases from V and 1 base from J; bases unmatched to any gene: 6. The CDR3 is CASARGLENTGELFF. The CDR3 coding sequence is TGCGCCAGCGCCCGGGGACTAGAGAACACCGGGGAGCTGTTTTTT.

This clone was counted a few times. The genes are TRBV28 and TRBJ1-1; perhaps TRBD1 as D (5 bases). Trimming pared 5 bases from V and 1 base from J, leaving 14 bases between. The germline V gene has CDR1 MDHEN and CDR2 SYDVKM. The CDR3 has 15 amino acids. The CDR3 is CASSPTRDGNTEAFF. The CDR3 region has the DNA TGTGCCAGCAGTCCAACCAGGGATGGGAACACTGAAGCTTTCTTT.

This clone was counted a few times. This chain links TRBV30 with TRBJ1-5; D not certain. V was shortened by 1 base and J by 6 bases, with 10 bases between the two germline ends. This CDR3 has 13 amino acids. The germline V gene has CDR1 GTSNPN and CDR2 SVGIG (reference sequence). The CDR3 loop reads CAWSAEDRQPQHF. CDR3 bases: TGTGCCTGGAGTGCTGAGGATCGTCAGCCCCAGCATTTT.

This clone was seen only a few times. CDR3 residues: CASRANSAHEQYF. The CDR3 nucleotides are TGTGCCAGCAGAGCCAATAGTGCCCACGAGCAGTACTTC. The rearrangement joins TRBV5-4 to TRBJ2-7, with D unresolved. This CDR3 comprises 13 residues. Germline V gene sequence: CDR1 SGHNT, CDR2 YYREEE (reference sequence). V was cut by 5 bases and J by 5 bases, with 14 bases left in between.

This clone was seen a few times. This chain joins TRBV6-1 and TRBJ2-2; no definite D call. This CDR3 has 12 amino acids. Germline V gene data show CDR1 as MNHNS and CDR2 as SASEGT. Trimming shortened V by 6 bases and J by 3 bases, and 5 bases separated the two germline ends. The CDR3 DNA reads TGTGCCAGCAGACAGTACACCGGGGAGCTGTTTTTT. It is translated as CASRQYTGELFF.

The chain uses TRBV6-1 and TRBJ2-7, with D tentatively TRBD1 (5 bases). Germline CDR1 is MNHNS and CDR2 is SASEGT. CDR3 size: 12 residues. Trimming removed 10 bases from V and 3 bases from J, with 13 bases in between. The CDR3: CATTNRRYEQYF. CDR3 bases: TGTGCCACCACCAACAGGCGCTACGAGCAGTACTTC.

This clone appeared a few times. This chain connects TRBV5-4 to TRBJ2-7, with 7 bases identical to TRBD1. The germline CDR1 and CDR2 sequences are SGHNT and YYREEE (reference sequence). This CDR3 is built from 15 residues. J was trimmed by 5 bases and V by 4 bases; bases with no gene match: 12. The CDR3 region has the DNA TGTGCCAGCAGCCAAACGGACAGGTGGGGAAACGAGCAGTACTTC. Its translation: CASSQTDRWGNEQYF.

J is TRBJ2-4 and V is TRBV19, with TRBD2 matching over 11 bases. V dropped 2 bases and J dropped 7; count of bases not matched to a gene: 10. CDR3 length equals 17 residues. Germline CDR1 and CDR2: LNHDA and SQIVND (reference sequence). CDR3 bases: TGTGCCAGTAGTATAAGGGGGACTAGCGGAGGAGGGAACATTCAGTACTTC. Its translation: CASSIRGTSGGGNIQYF.

The chain joins TRBV4-2 to TRBJ2-1; maybe TRBD2 (5 bases). Per the germline V gene, CDR1 is LGHNA and CDR2 is YNFKEQ. Trimming removed 0 bases from V and 5 bases from J, with 14 bases in between. This CDR3 comprises 16 residues. CDR3 in DNA: TGTGCCAGCAGCCAAGAGGGAGCGCGAGGAAACAATGAGCAGTTCTTC. Residues: CASSQEGARGNNEQFF.

V usage is TRBV2 and J usage is TRBJ2-2; D not resolved. The CDR3 runs 15 residues. V shed 7 bases and J shed 1 base, with 13 bases lying between them. Germline V gene data show CDR1 as SNHLY and CDR2 as FYNNEI. CDR3 in DNA: TGTGCCAGCAAGCAGGAAGGCCTGAACACCGGGGAGCTGTTTTTT. Translating gives CASKQEGLNTGELFF.

The chain recombines TRBV7-9 with TRBJ2-5, with no clear D. Gene TRBJ2-7 matches the end of the DNA better, so the J call may be wrong. The CDR3 has 12 residues. The germline V gene has CDR1 SEHNR and CDR2 FQNEAQ (reference sequence). The CDR3 protein is CASSLATYEQYF. CDR3 nucleotide sequence: TGTGCCAGCAGCTTAGCCACCTACGAGCAGTACTTC.

This sequence joins TRBV4-1 and TRBJ2-5; 10 bases match TRBD2. The trim removed 3 bases at V and 0 bases at J, leaving 4 bases unmatched. Per germline, CDR1 MGHRA and CDR2 YSYEKL. The length of the CDR3 is 16 residues. DNA of the CDR3: TGCGCCAGCAGCCAGATAGCGGGAGGTGACCAAGAGACCCAGTACTTC. It yields the protein CASSQIAGGDQETQYF.

In this sample, this clone turned up many times. The chain employs TRBV6-1 and TRBJ2-2; tentatively, D is TRBD2 (5 bases). The CDR3 is made up of 14 amino acids. Germline V gene data show CDR1 as MNHNS and CDR2 as SASEGT. The V and J ends lost 6 bases and 1 base respectively, with 9 bases between them. The DNA of the CDR3 is TGTGCCAGCAGGAGGGATGGGAACACCGGGGAGCTGTTTTTT. It is translated as CASRRDGNTGELFF.

The DNA for the CDR3 is TGTGCGGCGGGAGTTGAGACCCAGTACTTC. It specifies CAAGVETQYF. This chain links TRBV27 with TRBJ2-5; 7 bases are shared with TRBD2. The CDR3 loop spans 10 amino acids. CDR1 MNHEY and CDR2 SMNVEV come from the germline V gene (reference sequence).

CDR3 sequence (DNA): TGCAGCGGTGCGGTACCAGTCGGCGAGACCCAGTACTTC. Amino acid sequence: CSGAVPVGETQYF. This chain links TRBV29-1 with TRBJ2-5; D not resolved. The CDR3 consists of 13 residues. Germline assignment: CDR1 SQVTM and CDR2 ANQGSEA. V was clipped by 7 bases and J by 5 bases, with 17 bases between them.

This clone was counted a few times. This chain joins TRBV5-1 and TRBJ2-7, with TRBD2 matching over 9 bases. Germline V lookup: CDR1 SGHRS, CDR2 YFSETQ. The CDR3 loop spans 15 amino acids. The V gene end was trimmed by 0 bases and the J gene end by 0 bases; junction bases not matched to a gene: 1. The CDR3 nucleotides are TGCGCCAGCAGCTTGGATAGCGGGAGCTCCTACGAGCAGTACTTC. This translates into CASSLDSGSSYEQYF. The variable domain in full, completed from reference TRBV5-1 and TRBJ2-7, reads KAGVTQTPRYLIKTRGQQVTLSCSPISGHRSVSWYQQTPGQGLQFLFEYFSETQRNKGNFPGRFSGRQFSNSRSEMNVSTLELGDSALYLCASSLDSGSSYEQYFGPGTRLTVT.

A few counts support this clone. The rearrangement uses TRBV19 and TRBJ2-1; 14 positions match TRBD2. The CDR3 has 16 amino acids. After removal of 8 bases from V and 6 bases from J, the junction contained 9 bases not matched to a gene. In germline, CDR1 is LNHDA, CDR2 SQIVND (reference sequence). CDR3 protein: CASRPGLAGVFNEQFF. Written as DNA, the CDR3 is TGTGCCAGTCGCCCGGGACTAGCGGGAGTATTCAATGAGCAGTTCTTC.